In its sample, the clone carrying this T cell receptor beta chain was seen a few times. As handled by the study authors: Nucleated cell counts were estimated from reference gene primer amplification. Some clones are missing from TCRdb's copy, which holds only in-frame ones; the method was immunoSEQ multiplex PCR. That table furnishes V, J and clone size, whereas the DNA furnished D and trimming. The sample shows roughly 100,000 clones, roughly nine tenths of them seen only once. This CDR3 is built from 16 residues. V trimming: 2 bases; J trimming: 6 bases; junction bases outside the gene matches: 9. CDR1 MNHEY and CDR2 SVGAGI come from the germline V gene. The entry originates in a study of blood T cell repertoires in COVID-19. Study at large: There were acute and convalescent COVID-19 samples, and they came from the United States, Italy and Spain. Sample material is recorded as cDNA or gDNA derived from T cells, B-cell-depleted T cells, or PBMCs.

The TCR comes from a human donor in a cohort sampled during active COVID-19. The sample consisted of peripheral blood. This rearrangement joins TRBV6-5 to TRBJ2-7; TRBD2 matches at 11 bases. The CDR3 protein is CASSYQVTSGMVEQYF. Here the CDR3 DNA reads TGTGCCAGCAGTTACCAGGTGACTAGCGGGATGGTCGAGCAGTACTTC.